Listed here are 8 T cell receptor beta chains from one sample, sequenced in a study of blood T cell repertoires in COVID-19 (dated by TCRdb to about 2020). Library creation used the immunoSEQ multiplex PCR assay. What TCRdb holds here is the immuneACCESS table cut down to in-frame rearrangements. Part of the clones is not present; checked against another copy, under half of the missing clones reflect an unresolved V gene, and the others are unexplained. The sample yields about 210,000 clones; 84% were counted once. Of the sample, 9.7% falls within the top ten clones. The sample taken for sequencing was peripheral blood. Source of these receptors: a man aged 50-59 years with active or convalescent COVID-19.

This chain uses TRBV16 with TRBJ1-5; tentative D call: TRBD1 (6 bases). The V gene's germline CDR1 is KGHSY and CDR2 FQNENV. The CDR3 has 16 amino acids. V was shortened by 1 base and J by 2 bases, with 12 bases between the two germline ends. CDR3 DNA: TGTGCCAGCAGCCAATACGACAGGCACCGCAATCAGCCCCAGCATTTT. Translation: CASSQYDRHRNQPQHF.

This chain connects TRBV28 to TRBJ2-1; TRBD2 matches 15 bases. The CDR3 has 16 amino acids. Germline values: CDR1 MDHEN, CDR2 SYDVKM. Trimming at V came to 4 bases and at J to 5 bases, leaving 3 bases not matched to a gene. In DNA, the CDR3 is TGTGCCAGCAGTTCCGGACTAGCGGGAGGGAACAATGAGCAGTTCTTC. It encodes CASSSGLAGGNNEQFF.

The V gene is TRBV6-5, the J gene TRBJ2-1; a weak D match, TRBD2 (5 bases). The CDR3 is 14 residues long. CDR1 is MNHEY and CDR2 is SVGAGI in the germline V gene. The germline V and J ends were trimmed by 6 bases and 4 bases, with 13 bases remaining between them. This chain's CDR3 is CASSPGNTYNEQFF. CDR3 DNA sequence: TGTGCCAGCAGCCCGGGAAATACATACAATGAGCAGTTCTTC.

This clone was seen a single time. The chain carries TRBV28 and TRBJ1-6; no definite D call. The CDR3 is 17 amino acids. V was pared by 1 base and J by 0 bases, with 10 bases between. Germline V CDR1 and CDR2: MDHEN, SYDVKM. The CDR3 DNA is TGTGCCAGCAGTTTATCAGTCCGAAGCTCCTATAATTCACCCCTCCACTTT. Amino acid sequence: CASSLSVRSSYNSPLHF.

The gene calls are TRBV6-5 and TRBJ2-3, with D possibly matching TRBD1 (7 bases). V was clipped by 7 bases and J by 6 bases, with 20 bases between them. Germline assignment: CDR1 MNHEY and CDR2 SVGAGI. The CDR3 totals 15 residues. The CDR3 region is CASTVLGGRGDTQYF. CDR3 nucleotide sequence: TGTGCCAGCACGGTACTGGGGGGCAGGGGGGATACGCAGTATTTT.

The DNA for the CDR3 is TGCGCCAGCAGCCAAGCACACTCTGGGGCCAACGTCCTGACTTTC. It translates to CASSQAHSGANVLTF. The V and J genes are TRBV4-3 and TRBJ2-6; D gene unclear. Germline-derived CDR1 and CDR2 are LGHNA and YSLEER. Trimming cost V 1 base and J 0 bases, with 4 bases left between them. The CDR3 runs 15 residues.

This sequence joins TRBV6-5 and TRBJ1-1, with 8 nucleotides matching TRBD1. CDR1 is MNHEY and CDR2 is SVGAGI in the germline V gene. Trimming cost V 0 bases and J 6 bases; bases outside gene matches: 6. The CDR3 contains 15 residues. The CDR3 here is CASSYSGQGSAEAFF. The CDR3 DNA reads TGTGCCAGCAGTTACTCCGGACAGGGTTCGGCTGAAGCTTTCTTT.

The chain joins TRBV6-5 to TRBJ1-2, with 8 positions matching TRBD1. The CDR3 is 12 residues long. V lost 6 bases, J lost 8 bases, and 5 bases stayed unmatched. Germline V gene lookup returns CDR1 MNHEY and CDR2 SVGAGI. The CDR3 spells CASSPTGEGYTF. The CDR3 DNA is TGTGCCAGCAGCCCGACAGGGGAAGGCTACACCTTC.